The 21 T cell receptor beta chains presented below share a single source sample, sequenced in a study of blood T cell repertoires in COVID-19. Produced via immunoSEQ multiplex PCR; TCRdb's table is partial and in-frame only. This table has about 120,000 clones, roughly 90% appearing once. The sequenced sample consisted of peripheral blood. The origin of the receptors is a human donor in a cohort sampled during active COVID-19.

The chain links TRBV5-1 to TRBJ2-1; 8 bases fit TRBD2. Germline CDR1 reads SGHRS; CDR2 reads YFSETQ. Trimming at V came to 4 bases and at J to 2 bases, leaving 8 bases not matched to a gene. The CDR3 length is 16 residues. CDR3 bases: TGCGCCAGCAGCCCACCAACTAGCGGAGCCTACAATGAGCAGTTCTTC. Protein sequence: CASSPPTSGAYNEQFF.

The chain uses TRBV10-2 and TRBJ2-5, with 16 bases identical to TRBD2. CDR3 length: 18 amino acids. V lost 6 bases, J lost 2 bases, and 9 bases stayed unmatched. CDR1 and CDR2 from the germline V gene are WSHSY and SAAADI. The CDR3: CASRRGSGLAGGQETQYF. Written as DNA, the CDR3 is TGCGCCAGCAGGAGGGGATCGGGACTAGCGGGAGGGCAAGAGACCCAGTACTTC.

The chain links TRBV6-5 to TRBJ1-2, with D maybe TRBD1 (5 bases). The germline V gene encodes CDR1 MNHEY and CDR2 SVGAGI. The V and J ends lost 2 bases and 4 bases respectively, with 14 bases between them. This CDR3 has 15 amino acids. CDR3 loop: CASSYQGGRLYGYTF. CDR3 coding DNA: TGTGCCAGCAGTTACCAGGGCGGACGGCTCTATGGCTACACCTTC.

The genes are TRBV18 and TRBJ1-1; D might be TRBD1 (5 bases). This CDR3 spans 14 amino acids. The V gene's germline CDR1 is KGHSH and CDR2 LQKENI. Deletions cut 1 base from V and 6 bases from J, with 12 bases between. The chain's CDR3 is CASSPQGLSAEAFF. The CDR3 DNA follows: TGTGCCAGCTCACCACAGGGGTTAAGCGCTGAAGCTTTCTTT.

The chain links TRBV11-3 to TRBJ2-5, with 9 positions matching TRBD1. With 5 bases clipped from V and 3 bases from J, the junction kept 7 bases outside the gene matches. The germline gives CDR1 SGHNT, CDR2 YENEEA. The CDR3 covers 15 residues. CDR3 in amino acids: CASSAPGQGKETQYF. The DNA of the CDR3 is TGTGCCAGCAGCGCACCGGGACAGGGAAAAGAGACCCAGTACTTC.

The rearrangement joins TRBV2 to TRBJ1-6; D might be TRBD1 (6 bases). V lost 2 bases, J lost 7 bases, and 12 bases lay in between. Germline loops: CDR1 SNHLY, CDR2 FYNNEI. The CDR3 length is 15 residues. The CDR3 sequence is CASSEWQGNNSPLHF. The CDR3 region has the DNA TGTGCCAGCAGTGAATGGCAGGGGAACAATTCACCCCTCCACTTT.

V is TRBV11-3 and J is TRBJ2-5; TRBD1 matches 12 bases. The CDR3 is made up of 17 amino acids. With V trimmed by 4 bases and J by 5 bases, 11 bases remained unmatched. CDR1 is SGHNT and CDR2 is YENEEA in the germline V gene. The CDR3 spells CASSWAPGQGAPETQYF. In nucleotides, the CDR3 is TGTGCCAGCAGCTGGGCCCCGGGACAGGGGGCTCCGGAGACCCAGTACTTC.

This sequence joins TRBV29-1 and TRBJ2-1; D is ambiguous. Trimming pared 2 bases from V and 6 bases from J, leaving 11 bases between. The length of the CDR3 is 13 residues. Germline CDR1 reads SQVTM; CDR2 reads ANQGSEA. CDR3 region: CSVERQVPNEQFF. The DNA of the CDR3 is TGCAGCGTTGAACGTCAGGTACCCAATGAGCAGTTCTTC.

V usage is TRBV7-3 and J usage is TRBJ1-2; 8 bases line up with TRBD1. There are 17 residues in the CDR3. Germline loops: CDR1 SGHTA, CDR2 FQGTGA. V trimming: 4 bases; J trimming: 6 bases; junction bases outside the gene matches: 16. CDR3 nucleotide sequence: TGTGCCAGCAGCTCCAGGGGCGGGACAGGAGCGAGGAATGGCTACACCTTC. Protein sequence: CASSSRGGTGARNGYTF.

Concerning this clone itself: This specimen includes other DNA sequences encoding the same CDR3. V usage is TRBV6-5 and J usage is TRBJ1-1; D might be TRBD1 (5 bases). CDR3 length equals 13 residues. Per the germline V gene, CDR1 is MNHEY and CDR2 is SVGAGI. Trimming pared 2 bases from V and 5 bases from J, leaving 9 bases between. CDR3 region: CASSYPGGTEAFF. The CDR3 nucleotides read TGTGCCAGCAGTTACCCCGGGGGGACTGAAGCTTTCTTT.

V usage is TRBV19 and J usage is TRBJ1-4; tentatively, D is TRBD1 (5 bases). CDR1 and CDR2 (germline): LNHDA, SQIVND (reference sequence). V lost 7 bases and J 10 bases, leaving 13 bases between the germline ends. CDR3 length: 12 amino acids. DNA of the CDR3: TGTGCCAGTACCCCCTGGGGGGGAAAACTGTTTTTT. It is translated as CASTPWGGKLFF.

The gene calls are TRBV11-2 and TRBJ2-7, with D unresolved. Germline V gene lookup returns CDR1 SGHAT and CDR2 FQNNGV. Between the trimmed V and J ends, which lost 2 bases and 0 bases, there was a span of 8 bases. There are 14 residues in the CDR3. CDR3 amino acids: CASSLPPNSYEQYF. CDR3 in DNA: TGTGCCAGCAGCTTACCCCCTAACTCCTACGAGCAGTACTTC.

This chain uses TRBV3-1 (or the pseudogene TRBV3-2) with TRBJ1-6, with 9 bases identical to TRBD1. The CDR3 is 16 residues long. Germline CDR1 is LGHDT and CDR2 is YNNKEL (reference sequence). With 1 base clipped from V and 9 bases from J, the junction kept 7 bases outside the gene matches. The CDR3 spells CASSQGDRVRSSPLHF. In DNA form, the CDR3 reads TGTGCCAGCAGCCAAGGGGACAGGGTCCGCAGTTCACCCCTCCACTTT.

This chain uses TRBV3-1 (or the pseudogene TRBV3-2) with TRBJ2-7, with TRBD2 as a possible D gene (6 bases). Germline values: CDR1 LGHDT, CDR2 YNNKEL (reference sequence). V lost 4 bases and J lost 5, with 15 bases in between. The CDR3 has 14 residues. The CDR3 bases are TGTGCCAGCAGCCCCCGACTAGTGGGTAACGAGCAGTACTTC. Translation: CASSPRLVGNEQYF.

V is TRBV12-3 or TRBV12-4 and J is TRBJ1-2, with 10 bases lining up with TRBD1. The CDR3 contains 12 residues. J was trimmed by 7 bases and V by 6 bases; bases with no gene match: 2. Written as DNA, the CDR3 is TGTGCCAGCAGGGGGACAGGGGCTGGCTACACCTTC. This translates into CASRGTGAGYTF.

The V call is TRBV15, the J call TRBJ2-4, with D hard to call. Trimming cost V 4 bases and J 0 bases, with 7 bases left between them. This CDR3 comprises 14 residues. CDR1 is LNHNV, CDR2 YYDKDF, per germline (reference sequence). The CDR3, as DNA: TGTGCCACCAGCAACTCCCTAGCCAAAAACATTCAGTACTTC. Residues: CATSNSLAKNIQYF.

This chain uses TRBV19 with TRBJ2-2, with 8 bases fitting TRBD1. Germline V gives CDR1 LNHDA, CDR2 SQIVND (reference sequence). V lost 9 bases, J lost 2 bases, and 8 bases stayed unmatched. The CDR3 consists of 15 residues. CDR3 in DNA: TGTGCCAGCTCCGAGGACAGGGAAAACACCGGGGAGCTGTTTTTT. Translation: CASSEDRENTGELFF.

V and J are TRBV29-1 and TRBJ2-3; 8 bases are shared with TRBD1. V lost 4 bases and J lost 5; bases outside the gene matches: 5. This CDR3 contains 13 residues. Germline CDR1 and CDR2: SQVTM and ANQGSEA. CDR3 nucleotide sequence: TGCAGCGTTGTAGGCAGGGGGCAAGATACGCAGTATTTT. Its protein product is CSVVGRGQDTQYF.

This chain joins TRBV24-1 and TRBJ2-3, with D perhaps matching TRBD1 (5 bases). CDR1 is KGHDR, CDR2 SFDVKD, per germline. The length of the CDR3 is 13 residues. With 7 bases removed from V and 5 bases from J, the gap between germline ends came to 12 bases. CDR3 coding DNA: TGTGCCACCAGCTCCCGTCAGGGAGATACGCAGTATTTT. As protein: CATSSRQGDTQYF.

This clone was counted a single time. The sample holds other DNA sequences that translate to the same CDR3. The CDR3, as DNA: TGTGCCAGCAGCTTAAGTCCAGGGGACTCTGGAAACACCATATATTTT. This translates into CASSLSPGDSGNTIYF. The chain carries TRBV7-2 and TRBJ1-3; tentative D call: TRBD1 (6 bases). Germline CDR1 SGHTA, CDR2 FQGNSA. V was shortened by 2 bases and J by 0 bases, with 11 bases between the two germline ends. The CDR3 covers 16 residues.

The CDR3 coding sequence is TGTGCCAGCAGCCCGAGCAAAGCAACTAATGAAAAACTGTTTTTT. Translating it yields CASSPSKATNEKLFF. The chain is built from TRBV11-3 and TRBJ1-4, with D unclear. The CDR3 totals 15 residues. From germline, CDR1 is SGHNT and CDR2 YENEEA. Trimming cost V 5 bases and J 0 bases, with 10 bases left between them.